A single sample gave rise to the 21 T cell receptor beta chains below, sequenced in a study of OX40 agonist ivuxolimab in advanced cancers. Here immunoSEQ multiplex PCR was the method, and the copy in TCRdb shows in-frame clones only, minus some. This table has 25,000 to 30,000 clones, less than 95% appearing once. The source was CD4+ or CD8+ T cells sorted from blood, collected in a trial of the OX40 agonist ivuxolimab. These receptors came from an adult with an advanced solid tumor such as melanoma, head and neck, liver or kidney cancer.

CDR3 DNA sequence: TGTGCCAGCAGCTTGGGACTTACAATTGAGCAGTTCTTC. Protein product: CASSLGLTIEQFF. This chain uses TRBV13 with TRBJ2-1, with a possible D match to TRBD2 (6 bases). Per germline, CDR1 PRHDT and CDR2 FYEKMQ (reference sequence). Trimming removed 3 bases at V and 9 bases at J, with 12 bases between. The CDR3 contains 13 residues.

The genes are TRBV5-1 and TRBJ2-1, with D perhaps given as TRBD1 or TRBD2 (5 bases each). Trimming cost V 2 bases and J 8 bases, with 17 bases left between them. CDR1 is SGHRS and CDR2 is YFSETQ in the germline V gene. The CDR3 has 15 residues. CDR3 DNA sequence: TGCGCCAGCAGCTTCGGCACTTTTCAGGGAGATGAGCAGTTCTTC. It specifies CASSFGTFQGDEQFF.

This chain links TRBV2 with TRBJ2-1; 9 bases agree with TRBD2. Looked up from germline, CDR1 is SNHLY and CDR2 is FYNNEI. The V and J ends lost 6 bases and 8 bases, in that order; junction bases with no gene match: 11. This CDR3 is built from 15 residues. CDR3 coding DNA: TGTGCCAGCAGAAAAGGGTCTAGCGGGACCCATGAGCAGTTCTTC. Its protein is CASRKGSSGTHEQFF. Full variable domain (missing parts from reference TRBV2 and TRBJ2-1): EPEVTQTPSHQVTQMGQEVILRCVPISNHLYFYWYRQILGQKVEFLVSFYNNEISEKSEIFDDQFSVERPDGSNFTLKIRSTKLEDSAMYFCASRKGSSGTHEQFFGPGTRLTVL.

CDR3 nucleotides: TGTGCCAGCAGTTTGTCCGGGACATTTGGCTACAATGAGCAGTTCTTC. Its protein is CASSLSGTFGYNEQFF. The rearrangement uses TRBV27 and TRBJ2-1; tentatively, D is TRBD1 (6 bases). V shed 3 bases and J shed 3 bases, with 15 bases lying between them. The CDR3 loop spans 16 amino acids. Looked up from germline, CDR1 is MNHEY and CDR2 is SMNVEV (reference sequence).

V usage is TRBV7-8 and J usage is TRBJ2-3, with D maybe TRBD2 (5 bases). This CDR3 has 16 residues. Per the germline V gene, CDR1 is SGHVS and CDR2 is FQNEAQ. Trimming took off 2 bases at V and 2 bases at J, with 14 bases between the two ends. CDR3 in DNA: TGTGCCAGCAGCTTAAGGTTGGCGAGGGACACAGATACGCAGTATTTT. Amino acids: CASSLRLARDTDTQYF.

This chain connects TRBV27 to TRBJ2-7; the D is unclear. The CDR3 runs 14 residues. CDR1 is MNHEY, CDR2 SMNVEV, per germline (reference sequence). Trimming cost V 5 bases and J 4 bases, with 15 bases left between them. The CDR3 DNA reads TGTGCCAGCAGTCCCACGCCGCGCGTATACGAGCAGTACTTC. Its protein product is CASSPTPRVYEQYF.

CDR3 DNA sequence: TGTGCCAGCAGTGAATTTTCTACCGGGATCATGAACACTGAAGCTTTCTTT. It yields the protein CASSEFSTGIMNTEAFF. This rearrangement joins TRBV25-1 to TRBJ1-1, with unresolved D. The V and J ends lost 1 base and 0 bases respectively, with 15 bases between them. The germline V gene has CDR1 MGHDK and CDR2 SYGVNS. This CDR3 comprises 17 residues.

The J gene is TRBJ2-1, the V gene TRBV19, with 7 positions matching TRBD2. This CDR3 has 19 residues. The V segment lost 6 bases and the J segment 1 base; nucleotides outside the gene matches: 18. Germline V gene sequence: CDR1 LNHDA, CDR2 SQIVND (reference sequence). Written as DNA, the CDR3 is TGTGCCAGTAGCAGCAGGGAGTTCGGTACGGGAGGATCCTACAATGAGCAGTTCTTC. It codes for CASSSREFGTGGSYNEQFF.

The J gene is TRBJ2-7, the V gene TRBV9, with unresolved D. CDR3 length: 13 residues. Between the trimmed V and J ends, which lost 3 bases and 2 bases, there was a span of 9 bases. Germline lookup yields CDR1 SGDLS and CDR2 YYNGEE. CDR3 coding DNA: TGTGCCAGCAGCGGCGGACGGACCTACGAGCAGTACTTC. Protein sequence: CASSGGRTYEQYF.

This clone was seen a few times. The V call is TRBV29-1, the J call TRBJ2-2, with D possibly being TRBD1 (6 bases). Germline-derived CDR1 and CDR2 are SQVTM and ANQGSEA. V was trimmed by 5 bases and J by 1 base, leaving 8 bases between them. There are 13 residues in the CDR3. CDR3 protein: CSVLQGNTGELFF. CDR3 DNA sequence: TGCAGCGTTTTACAGGGGAACACCGGGGAGCTGTTTTTT.

V usage is TRBV12-5 and J usage is TRBJ2-1, with 9 bases matching TRBD2. Germline V gene data show CDR1 as LGHNT and CDR2 as FRNRAP. This CDR3 region has 14 residues. V shed 5 bases and J 8 bases; nucleotides not matched to a gene: 7. As DNA, the CDR3 is TGTGCTAGTGGTGTAGCGGGAGTCCCACATGAGCAGTTCTTC. Translating gives CASGVAGVPHEQFF.

V and J are TRBV10-3 and TRBJ2-7; TRBD1 matches 12 bases. Per the germline V gene, CDR1 is ENHRY and CDR2 is SYGVKD. The CDR3 is 15 residues long. The trim removed 3 bases at V and 6 bases at J, leaving 6 bases unmatched. For the CDR3, the DNA is TGTGCCATCAGTGACCCAGGGACAGGGGGCCCCGAGCAGTACTTC. Amino acids: CAISDPGTGGPEQYF.

The chain couples TRBV5-6 to TRBJ2-1; D perhaps matches TRBD2 (5 bases). Germline lookup yields CDR1 SGHDT and CDR2 YYEEEE. Between the trimmed V and J ends, which lost 4 bases and 4 bases, there was a span of 9 bases. This CDR3 region has 13 residues. This CDR3 is CASSVGLYNEQFF. For the CDR3, the DNA is TGTGCCAGCAGCGTTGGACTTTACAATGAGCAGTTCTTC.

The chain couples TRBV13 to TRBJ2-3; TRBD2 matches at 8 bases. The CDR3 extends over 17 amino acids. V was pared by 5 bases and J by 1 base, with 11 bases of the junction left unmatched. Germline CDR1 and CDR2: PRHDT and FYEKMQ (reference sequence). Written as DNA, the CDR3 is TGTGCCAGCAGCGCTAGAGGAGCGGGAGCTGGCACAGATACGCAGTATTTT. The encoded protein is CASSARGAGAGTDTQYF.

The chain uses TRBV7-2 and TRBJ2-3; 8 nucleotides agree with TRBD2. Germline-derived CDR1 and CDR2 are SGHTA and FQGNSA. The V segment lost 5 bases and the J segment 6 bases; nucleotides outside the gene matches: 13. The CDR3 loop spans 16 amino acids. CDR3 sequence: CASSTPTSGGRDTQYF. CDR3 coding DNA: TGTGCCAGCAGCACCCCTACTAGCGGAGGCCGTGATACGCAGTATTTT.

The rearrangement links TRBV9 to TRBJ1-2, with 9 bases fitting TRBD1. From germline, CDR1 is SGDLS and CDR2 YYNGEE. The V gene end was trimmed by 3 bases and the J gene end by 3 bases; junction bases not matched to a gene: 6. This CDR3 spans 15 amino acids. The CDR3 bases are TGTGCCAGCAGCGCCTCCGGGACAGGGCACTATGGCTACACCTTC. It yields the protein CASSASGTGHYGYTF.

This clone was detected once. This sequence joins TRBV10-1 and TRBJ1-2; D is possibly TRBD1 (5 bases). Germline V gives CDR1 WNHNN, CDR2 SYGVQD (reference sequence). This CDR3 comprises 12 residues. The V gene lost 8 bases and the J gene lost 8 bases, with 15 bases spanning the gap. The CDR3: CASGGVVCGYTF. The DNA for the CDR3 is TGCGCCAGCGGGGGGGTTGTTTGCGGCTACACCTTC.

J is TRBJ1-4 and V is TRBV4-1, with D unresolved. The CDR3 extends over 15 amino acids. Germline loops: CDR1 MGHRA, CDR2 YSYEKL. Deletions cut 0 bases from V and 4 bases from J, with 9 bases between. The CDR3 is CASSQEAQLNEKLFF. In DNA, the CDR3 is TGCGCCAGCAGCCAAGAGGCACAGCTTAATGAAAAACTGTTTTTT.

About this clone: The junction departs from the called germline gene at one end, perhaps through a read error. The chain recombines TRBV4-2 with TRBJ1-2; 9 bases are shared with TRBD1. Germline lookup yields CDR1 LGHNA and CDR2 YNFKEQ. The CDR3 has 16 amino acids. The CDR3 DNA reads TGTGCCGGCAGCCAGGGGGACAGGGCCCTTAACTATGGCTACACCTTC. Its translation is CAGSQGDRALNYGYTF.

The rearrangement joins TRBV12-2 to TRBJ1-2; the table's D call of TRBD1 was not tested on the DNA. TRBV12-2 is assigned pseudogene status. The CDR3 runs 14 residues. In DNA form, the CDR3 reads TGTGCAAGTCGCTTAGGGGACATAAACTATGGCTACACCTTC. It translates to CASRLGDINYGYTF.

The CDR3 region has the DNA TGTGCCAGCAGCCAGCCGACTAGCGGGTACGAGCAGTACTTC. Translation gives CASSQPTSGYEQYF. The V gene is TRBV5-4, the J gene TRBJ2-7, with 10 bases aligning to TRBD2. Germline V gene data show CDR1 as SGHNT and CDR2 as YYREEE (reference sequence). J lost 4 bases, V lost 4 bases, and 5 bases had no gene match. The CDR3 runs to 14 residues.